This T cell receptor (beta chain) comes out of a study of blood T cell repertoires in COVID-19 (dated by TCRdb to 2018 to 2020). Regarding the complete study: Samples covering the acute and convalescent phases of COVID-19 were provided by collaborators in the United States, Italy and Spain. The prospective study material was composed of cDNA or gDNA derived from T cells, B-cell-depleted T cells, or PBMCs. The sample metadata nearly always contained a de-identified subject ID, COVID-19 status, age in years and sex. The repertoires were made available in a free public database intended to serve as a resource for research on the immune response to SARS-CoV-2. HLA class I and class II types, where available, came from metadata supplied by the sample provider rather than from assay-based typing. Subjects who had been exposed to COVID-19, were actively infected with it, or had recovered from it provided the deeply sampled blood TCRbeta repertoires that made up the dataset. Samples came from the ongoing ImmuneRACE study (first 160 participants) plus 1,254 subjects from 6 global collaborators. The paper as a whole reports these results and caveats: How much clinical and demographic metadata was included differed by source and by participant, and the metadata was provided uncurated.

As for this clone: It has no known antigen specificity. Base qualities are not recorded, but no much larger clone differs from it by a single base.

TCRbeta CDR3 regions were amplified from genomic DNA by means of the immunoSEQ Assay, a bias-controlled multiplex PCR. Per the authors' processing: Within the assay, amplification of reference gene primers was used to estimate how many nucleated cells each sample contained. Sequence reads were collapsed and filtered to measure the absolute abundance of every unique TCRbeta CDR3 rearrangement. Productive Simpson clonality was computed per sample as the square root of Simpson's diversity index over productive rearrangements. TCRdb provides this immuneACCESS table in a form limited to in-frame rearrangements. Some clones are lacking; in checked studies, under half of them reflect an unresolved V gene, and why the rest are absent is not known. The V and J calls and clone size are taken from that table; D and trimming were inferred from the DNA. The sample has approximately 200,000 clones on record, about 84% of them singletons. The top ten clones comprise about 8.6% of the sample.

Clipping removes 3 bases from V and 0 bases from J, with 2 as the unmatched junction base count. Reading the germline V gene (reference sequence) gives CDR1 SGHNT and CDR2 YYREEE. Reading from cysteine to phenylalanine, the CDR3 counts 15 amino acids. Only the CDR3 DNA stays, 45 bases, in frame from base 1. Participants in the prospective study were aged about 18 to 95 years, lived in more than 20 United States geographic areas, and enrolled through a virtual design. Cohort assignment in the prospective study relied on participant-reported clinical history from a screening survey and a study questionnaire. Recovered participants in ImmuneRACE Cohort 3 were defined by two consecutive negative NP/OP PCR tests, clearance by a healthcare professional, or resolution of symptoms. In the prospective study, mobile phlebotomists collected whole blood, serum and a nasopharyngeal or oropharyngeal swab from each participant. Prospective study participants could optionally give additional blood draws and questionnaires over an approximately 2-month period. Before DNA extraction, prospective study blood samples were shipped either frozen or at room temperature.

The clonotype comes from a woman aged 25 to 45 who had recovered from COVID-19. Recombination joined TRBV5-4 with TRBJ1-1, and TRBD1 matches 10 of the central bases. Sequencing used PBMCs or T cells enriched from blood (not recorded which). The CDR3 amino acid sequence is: CASSSGQGVNTEAFF. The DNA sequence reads TGTGCCAGCAGCTCCGGACAGGGGGTGAACACTGAAGCTTTCTTT.